Listed here are 10 T cell receptor beta chains from one sample, sequenced in a study of Tregs in tolerant kidney transplant recipients. TCRdb's table, derived via immunoSEQ multiplex PCR, lists solely in-frame clones and lacks some. The sample consists of some 80,000 clones, 95% to 98% of them appearing once. The sample was CD4+ T cells from blood, taken before the transplant. Source of these receptors: a human donor who received a combined kidney and bone marrow transplant.

The CDR3 sequence is CASSGNGIEAFF. CDR3 DNA: TGCGCCAGCAGTGGAAACGGGATAGAAGCTTTCTTT. The chain uses TRBV10-1 and TRBJ1-1; unclear D gene. Trimming left V 4 bases short and J 8 bases short, with 11 bases between. The CDR3 sequence is 12 residues long. Germline CDR1 and CDR2: WNHNN and SYGVQD (reference sequence).

The V gene is TRBV5-1, the J gene TRBJ1-2; 9 bases fit TRBD1. Looked up from germline, CDR1 is SGHRS and CDR2 is YFSETQ. CDR3 length: 14 residues. V lost 4 bases and J lost 5; bases outside the gene matches: 6. The chain's CDR3 is CASSGDRVVYGYTF. In DNA form, the CDR3 reads TGCGCCAGCAGCGGGGACAGGGTAGTATATGGCTACACCTTC.

The rearrangement links TRBV5-1 to TRBJ2-3, with D possibly being TRBD1 (6 bases). Trimming pared 4 bases from V and 1 base from J, leaving 19 bases between. CDR1 SGHRS and CDR2 YFSETQ come from the germline V gene. The CDR3 consists of 17 residues. In DNA form, the CDR3 reads TGCGCCAGCAGCCTAGTCCCGTGGGACACGCGCACAGATACGCAGTATTTT. It is translated as CASSLVPWDTRTDTQYF.

The V gene is TRBV5-6, the J gene TRBJ1-1; D is possibly TRBD1 (6 bases). The CDR3 loop spans 15 amino acids. The germline gives CDR1 SGHDT, CDR2 YYEEEE. V dropped 4 bases and J dropped 6 bases, with 19 bases sitting between them. DNA for the CDR3: TGTGCCAGCAGCATGATGGGCAGGGGTACAGCTGAAGCTTTCTTT. The encoded protein is CASSMMGRGTAEAFF.

CDR3 region: CASSLSGRAGGYTDTQYF. CDR3 DNA sequence: TGTGCCAGCAGTCTTTCGGGGCGAGCGGGAGGGTACACAGATACGCAGTATTTT. The V and J genes are TRBV2 and TRBJ2-3; 10 bases match TRBD2. There are 18 residues in the CDR3. With 5 bases clipped from V and 2 bases from J, the junction kept 13 bases outside the gene matches. The germline CDR1 and CDR2 sequences are SNHLY and FYNNEI.

This rearrangement joins TRBV19 to TRBJ2-5; D is unresolved. Germline CDR1 reads LNHDA; CDR2 reads SQIVND (reference sequence). The V and J ends lost 6 bases and 0 bases respectively, with 14 bases between them. This CDR3 comprises 15 residues. The CDR3 is CASRNRPEYQETQYF. The CDR3 DNA sequence: TGTGCCAGTAGAAATCGACCGGAGTACCAAGAGACCCAGTACTTC.

CDR3 nucleotides: TGTGCCAGCAGTGAGGGGGGGAGGACAGATACGCAGTATTTT. It encodes CASSEGGRTDTQYF. This chain uses TRBV6-4 with TRBJ2-3, with 7 bases lining up with TRBD2. Germline CDR1 is MRHNA and CDR2 is SNTAGT. The CDR3 consists of 14 residues. The V segment lost 3 bases and the J segment 3 bases; nucleotides outside the gene matches: 3.

This clone was observed once. The chain links TRBV9 to TRBJ1-1; D unclear. V dropped 4 bases and J dropped 2 bases, with 15 bases sitting between them. The germline gives CDR1 SGDLS, CDR2 YYNGEE. CDR3 length equals 15 residues. DNA of the CDR3: TGTGCCAGCAGCCCTCGGGATTTCGGAAACACTGAAGCTTTCTTT. It is translated as CASSPRDFGNTEAFF.

The chain joins TRBV5-1 to TRBJ2-5; D may be TRBD2 (6 bases). The CDR3 has 15 amino acids. Looked up from germline, CDR1 is SGHRS and CDR2 is YFSETQ. The ends were cut back, 4 bases at V and 5 bases at J, with 18 bases in the middle. CDR3 bases: TGCGCCAGCAGCAAACCCAGGGCGGAGGGGGAGACCCAGTACTTC. It codes for CASSKPRAEGETQYF.

V is TRBV4-1 and J is TRBJ2-1; TRBD2 might be the D (7 bases). This CDR3 is built from 18 residues. Trimming removed 0 bases from V and 2 bases from J, with 17 bases in between. Germline CDR1 MGHRA, CDR2 YSYEKL. This CDR3 is CASSQDKPGGHPYNEQFF. CDR3 nucleotides: TGCGCCAGCAGCCAAGATAAACCGGGGGGACACCCCTACAATGAGCAGTTCTTC.